This T cell receptor beta chain was profiled in a study of CD8 T cells in Susac syndrome. From blood CD8+ and CD4+ T cells, the TCR beta chain was sequenced. The CD8+ and CD4+ T cells were isolated magnetically using a negative isolation approach, whereas the TEMRA cells were enriched by FACS. Random-hexamer reverse transcription was applied to about 0.45 to 1 ug RNA. Each CDR3 protein is one row after TCRdb ran MiXCR on the immunoSEQ multiplex PCR reads. The sample includes 150,000 to 200,000 distinct CDR3 sequences, over 85% seen only once; the top ten take around 0.097%. The clonotype was recovered from a human donor with multiple sclerosis. The sequencing sample was made of CD4+ T cells from PBMCs.

DNA for the CDR3: TGCAGTGCTACCCGGACAGCCGAAGGGGCTGAAGCTTTCTTT. Its protein is CSATRTAEGAEAFF. The J gene is TRBJ1-1, the V gene TRBV20-1, with D perhaps matching TRBD1 (6 bases). CDR1 is DFQATT and CDR2 is SNEGSKA in the germline V gene (reference sequence). The CDR3 is 14 amino acids. Trimming pared 4 bases from V and 6 bases from J, leaving 18 bases between.